This T cell receptor beta chain is from a study of T-cell memory formation after mild COVID-19. Study-wide results and limits: Contracting CD4+ clones sat mainly in CM and EM; CD8+ in EMRA.

Germline-derived CDR1 and CDR2 are MGHRA and YSYEKL. Germline trimming cut 5 bases from V and 4 bases from J; bases unmatched to any gene: 6. There are 15 residues in the CDR3. With respect to this clonotype: As yet, its antigen is unknown.

TCRdb ran MiXCR on the 5' RACE reads and lists one entry per CDR3 protein. The sample has roughly 89,000 distinct CDR3 sequences; roughly 16% are singletons. Sequencing was done on a sample of PBMCs or a T cell subset sorted from them (not recorded which). This clonotype originated in a man between 18 and 35 years old who had mild COVID-19 (a few samples of this study predate the infection). Cell type and time point are not known. V is TRBV4-1 and J is TRBJ1-5; 9 bases match TRBD1. The CDR3 region is CASSATGGRNQPQHF. CDR3 DNA: TGCGCCAGCAGCGCTACAGGGGGCCGGAATCAGCCCCAGCATTTT.